The TCR beta chain described here comes from a study of blood T cells in healthy people across ages. This clonotype was observed many times. Its antigen remains unidentified. A sample-barcoded 5' primer and a J-beta primer mix were used in a second PCR of roughly 6 to 11 cycles. All samples yielded 2.5 million or more CDR3-containing paired-end reads. TCRdb re-analysed the 5' RACE reads in MiXCR, keeping a single row per CDR3 protein. The sample has 550,000 to 650,000 distinct CDR3 sequences, approximately 30% seen once. Findings of the study overall: When one million T cells were used, diversity estimates were thought to be underestimates.

Trimming took 4 bases from V and 4 from J; bases not matched to a gene: 11. The CDR3 sequence is 16 residues long. Germline V CDR1 and CDR2: SGHVS, FNYEAQ. The TCR originated in a woman over 75 in good health. J is TRBJ2-7 and V is TRBV7-6; the match to TRBD1 covers 9 bases. The sample was blood. The CDR3 is CASSSRHDRGWYEQYF. The CDR3 DNA reads as TGTGCCAGCAGCTCGAGACACGACAGGGGGTGGTACGAGCAGTACTTC. The whole variable domain, filled in from reference TRBV7-6 and TRBJ2-7, reads GAGVSQSPRYKVTKRGQDVALRCDPISGHVSLYWYRQALGQGPEFLTYFNYEAQQDKSGLPNDRFSAERPEGSISTLTIQRTEQRDSAMYRCASSSRHDRGWYEQYFGPGTRLTVT.